This TCR beta chain was found in a study of CD8+ T cells in alopecia areata. Whole-study context: Each day, treated patients took oral tofacitinib twice, at 5 to 10 mg per dose.

Specified treatment: oral pan-JAK inhibitor, 5-10 mg twice daily. Isolated RNA was reverse transcribed into cDNA used as the sequencing template. This table comes from immunoSEQ multiplex PCR, and its TCRdb copy is limited to in-frame clones, with some not included. Of about 150,000 clones detected, roughly 65% appear once; the ten largest clones hold roughly 0.85%. This TCR derives from a human donor with alopecia areata. Specimen: CD4+ T cells sorted from blood, collected at week 4, from a patient treated with tofacitinib.

The CDR3 region is CASSQQAGTQYF. In nucleotides, the CDR3 is TGTGCCAGCAGTCAACAGGCTGGTACGCAGTATTTT. This chain uses TRBV6-5 with TRBJ2-3; maybe TRBD1 (5 bases). CDR1 is MNHEY and CDR2 is SVGAGI in the germline V gene. Trimming cost V 5 bases and J 8 bases, with 11 bases left between them. The length of the CDR3 is 12 residues.